This T cell receptor beta chain was retrieved from a study of Graves' ophthalmopathy and Graves' hyperthyroidism. Study conclusions and caveats: As the model predicted ophthalmopathy progression, it achieved a sensitivity of 70.59% and a specificity of roughly 72%.

Using RNA transcripts, the TCR beta CDR3 regions were amplified. HTBI primers served in a first-round RT-PCR, which a second-round multiplex PCR followed. TCRdb recomputed calls from the multiplex PCR reads with MiXCR, one row per CDR3 protein. This sample has about 620,000 distinct CDR3 sequences, with approximately 22% found just once. Fresh peripheral blood (approximately 9.5 ml) yielded the PBMCs. This clonotype was observed at least ten times. The antigen is unknown. A much bigger clone sits one base away, suggesting this may be a read error. Source material: peripheral blood. This clonotype was obtained from a woman aged 18-30 years with stable Graves' hyperthyroidism. Some clones in this sample may be carry-over from other donors' samples.

CDR3 in DNA: TGTGCCAGCACTCCCGGACAGGGAAACACTGAAGCTTGCTTT. The encoded protein is CASTPGQGNTEACF. This chain joins TRBV6-1 and TRBJ1-1; 8 bases agree with TRBD1. CDR1 and CDR2 from the germline V gene are MNHNS and SASEGT. The CDR3 runs 14 residues.